The T cell receptor (beta chain) described here comes from a study of spatial heterogeneity in lung cancer. Study-level background: Mean representation of each unique TCR and UMI combination in the raw reads exceeded 8.5 occurrences.

This clonotype was counted ten times or more. Its antigen remains unidentified. Every individual TCR cDNA molecule carried its own unique molecular identifier, which allowed correction of PCR and sequencing errors. TCRdb ran MiXCR on the 5' RACE reads and lists one entry per CDR3 protein. Of 35,000 or so distinct CDR3 sequences in the sample, less than 5.5% were seen once. Noted time point: sample taken at primary tumor resection. The study sequenced unsorted whole RNA from tumor, nontumor lung or frozen PBMC. The donors, 70 to 80 patients with untreated early-stage non-small cell lung cancer, provided the samples. Notes on the study in general: Ubiquitous, expanded tumor-derived TCRs were more frequently observed in blood at resection than at follow-up.

The ends were cut back, 1 base at V and 2 bases at J, with 9 bases in the middle. The CDR3 runs 14 residues. Germline CDR1 is SGHRS and CDR2 is YFSETQ. The receptor was derived from a female donor with early-stage non-small cell lung cancer. Sequenced here: PBMCs, sampled at surgery. The chain carries TRBV5-1 and TRBJ1-1; D not certain. The CDR3 coding sequence is TGCGCCAGCAGCTTGCGTGCAATAAACACTGAAGCTTTCTTT. The encoded protein is CASSLRAINTEAFF.